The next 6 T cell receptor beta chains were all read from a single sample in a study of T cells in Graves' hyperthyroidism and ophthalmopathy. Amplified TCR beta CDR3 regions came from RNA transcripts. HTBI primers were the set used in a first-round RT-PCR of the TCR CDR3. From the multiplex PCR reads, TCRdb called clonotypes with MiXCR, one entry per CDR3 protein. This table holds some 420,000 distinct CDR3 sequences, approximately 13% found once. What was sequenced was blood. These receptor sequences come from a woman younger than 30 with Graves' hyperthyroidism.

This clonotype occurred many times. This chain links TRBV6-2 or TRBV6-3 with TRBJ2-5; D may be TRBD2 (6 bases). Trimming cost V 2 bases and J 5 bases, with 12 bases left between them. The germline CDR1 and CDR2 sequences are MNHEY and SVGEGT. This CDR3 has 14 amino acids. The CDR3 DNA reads TGTGCCAGCAGTTACCCGGGAGTGTGGGAGACCCAGTACTTC. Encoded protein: CASSYPGVWETQYF.

CDR3 sequence: CASSLDRRADNYGYTF. In nucleotides, the CDR3 is TGTGCCAGCAGCTTAGACCGACGGGCGGATAACTATGGCTACACCTTC. The V and J genes are TRBV7-2 and TRBJ1-2; D unclear. V lost 1 base, J lost 1 base, and 13 bases lay in between. There are 16 residues in the CDR3. Germline CDR1 is SGHTA and CDR2 is FQGNSA.

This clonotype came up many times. In DNA, the CDR3 is TGTGCCAGCAGCCAGGGACTAGCTGCGACCCAGTACTTC. Its translation: CASSQGLAATQYF. This chain uses TRBV3-1 with TRBJ2-5; 9 bases agree with TRBD2. The CDR3 is made up of 13 amino acids. CDR1 and CDR2 from the germline V gene are LGHDT and YNNKEL (reference sequence). The ends lost 3 bases at V and 7 bases at J; junction bases unmatched: 3.

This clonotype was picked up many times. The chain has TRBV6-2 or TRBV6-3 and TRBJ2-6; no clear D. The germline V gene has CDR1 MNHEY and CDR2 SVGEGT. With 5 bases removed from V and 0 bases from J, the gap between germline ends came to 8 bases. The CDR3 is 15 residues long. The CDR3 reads CASSQDNSGANVLTF. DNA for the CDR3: TGTGCCAGCAGTCAAGATAACTCTGGGGCCAACGTCCTGACTTTC.

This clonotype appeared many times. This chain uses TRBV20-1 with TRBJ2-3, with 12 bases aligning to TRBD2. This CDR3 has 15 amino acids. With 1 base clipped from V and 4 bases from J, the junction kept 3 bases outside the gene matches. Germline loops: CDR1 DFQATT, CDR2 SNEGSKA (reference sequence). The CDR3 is CSARGLAGDPDTQYF. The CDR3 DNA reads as TGCAGTGCTAGAGGACTAGCGGGAGACCCAGATACGCAGTATTTT.

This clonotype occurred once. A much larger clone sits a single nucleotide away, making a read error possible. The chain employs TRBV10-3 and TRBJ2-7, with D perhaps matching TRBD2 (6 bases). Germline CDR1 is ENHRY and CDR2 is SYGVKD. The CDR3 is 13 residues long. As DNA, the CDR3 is TGTGTCATCAGTCGCGGGGAGTCCTACGAGCAGTACTTC. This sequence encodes CVISRGESYEQYF.